This TCR beta chain is from a study of T cell repertoires in cytomegalovirus infection. Study-level background: Recently identified HLA-C-restricted CMV epitopes were among the peptides used. Indicated by public TCR beta signatures were CMV infection and matching HLA type. General study points: Frequencies of public TCR beta families were cumulated, and this identified carriers of CMV plus the relevant HLA. Dominating the ex vivo response were HLA-C-restricted CMV-specific TCR beta clonotypes.

TCRdb re-analysed the reads in MiXCR, keeping a single row per CDR3 protein. Altogether about 470,000 distinct CDR3 sequences are present, under 55% being singletons, with the ten largest covering around 44%. With respect to this clonotype: Its antigen is still unknown.

The receptor was derived from a human donor in good health (CMV status not recorded). Some clones in this sample may be carry-over from other donors' samples. The specimen was cultured PBMCs, collected from culture after CMV antigen stimulation.

CDR3 sequence: CASSLERYEQYF. DNA for the CDR3: TGTGCCAGCTCACTCGAGCGGTACGAGCAGTACTTC. V and J are TRBV18 and TRBJ2-7; D may be TRBD2 (5 bases). Trimming pared 4 bases from V and 4 bases from J, leaving 8 bases between. Germline CDR1 KGHSH, CDR2 LQKENI. The CDR3 is 12 residues long.